Listed below are T cell receptor beta chains from one sample, sequenced in a study of blood T cells in healthy people across ages. TCRdb analysed the 5' RACE reads with MiXCR anew, one entry per CDR3 protein. The sample consists of 1.5 million or so distinct CDR3 sequences, less than 45% of them appearing once. The specimen sequenced was blood. The receptors shown here come from a woman in her late teens or twenties in good health. Both conserved end residues are part of each CDR3. The order of the fields is clone size, J gene, V gene, D gene, CDR3 protein, CDR3 DNA. D genes are given only for firm matches. Size is omitted from some rows. Given values are once, few, many or a class for expanded clones.

size: few
J: TRBJ2-3
V: TRBV7-2
D: -
CDR3: CLAPTQYF
DNA: TGCCTCGCCCCTACGCAGTATTTT

size: -
J: TRBJ2-7
V: TRBV2
D: TRBD1
CDR3: CASNPLTGKYEQYF
DNA: TGTGCCAGCAACCCCCTGACAGGGAAATACGAGCAGTACTTC

size: few
J: TRBJ2-3
V: TRBV12-3/TRBV12-4
D: -
CDR3: CASIRGGTDTQYF
DNA: TGTGCCAGCATTAGGGGGGGCACAGATACGCAGTATTTT

size: -
J: TRBJ2-4
V: TRBV29-1
D: -
CDR3: CSVRTPDQNIQYF
DNA: TGCAGCGTGCGGACTCCCGACCAAAACATTCAGTACTTC

size: -
J: TRBJ2-1
V: TRBV9
D: TRBD2
CDR3: CASSIRGTSGGNEQFF
DNA: TGTGCCAGCAGCATTAGGGGGACTAGCGGGGGGAATGAGCAGTTCTTC

size: -
J: TRBJ1-6
V: TRBV20-1
D: -
CDR3: CSARDFRDNSPLHF
DNA: TGCAGTGCTAGAGATTTCAGGGATAATTCACCCCTCCACTTT

size: many
J: TRBJ2-1
V: TRBV4-3
D: -
CDR3: CASSQSSSYNEQFF
DNA: TGCGCCAGCAGCCAATCTAGCTCCTACAATGAGCAGTTCTTC

size: few
J: TRBJ1-2
V: TRBV20-1
D: -
CDR3: CSARDRAWQGARNLGYTF
DNA: TGCAGTGCTAGAGATCGAGCGTGGCAGGGCGCGAGGAATCTCGGCTACACCTTC

size: -
J: TRBJ1-2
V: TRBV4-1
D: TRBD1
CDR3: CASSQGRRTTGEVLYGYTF
DNA: TGCGCCAGCAGCCAAGGGAGACGCACCACAGGGGAGGTTCTCTATGGCTACACCTTC

size: few
J: TRBJ1-5
V: TRBV28
D: -
CDR3: CASSPSNREGQPQHF
DNA: TGTGCCAGCAGCCCCTCGAACAGGGAAGGTCAGCCCCAGCATTTT

size: few
J: TRBJ2-7
V: TRBV9
D: TRBD2
CDR3: CASSVGTSLNNEQYF
DNA: TGTGCCAGCAGCGTTGGGACTAGCTTGAACAATGAGCAGTACTTC

size: -
J: TRBJ2-7
V: TRBV5-1
D: -
CDR3: CASSTGDRENEQYF
DNA: TGCGCCAGCAGCACCGGGGACCGGGAAAATGAGCAGTACTTC

size: -
J: TRBJ2-7
V: TRBV7-2
D: -
CDR3: CASSLIQRVNEQYF
DNA: TGTGCCAGCAGCTTAATACAGCGGGTGAACGAGCAGTACTTC

size: few
J: TRBJ1-1
V: TRBV4-1
D: TRBD1
CDR3: CASSLGQGHTNTEAFF
DNA: TGCGCCAGCAGCCTCGGACAGGGACATACGAACACTGAAGCTTTCTTT

size: -
J: TRBJ1-6
V: TRBV6-5
D: -
CDR3: CASSQTGRLYNSPLHF
DNA: TGTGCCAGCAGTCAAACCGGACGGCTCTATAATTCACCCCTCCACTTT

size: -
J: TRBJ2-3
V: TRBV6-6
D: -
CDR3: CASSYSGPGVGTDTQYF
DNA: TGTGCCAGCAGTTACTCGGGCCCGGGGGTTGGCACAGATACGCAGTATTTT